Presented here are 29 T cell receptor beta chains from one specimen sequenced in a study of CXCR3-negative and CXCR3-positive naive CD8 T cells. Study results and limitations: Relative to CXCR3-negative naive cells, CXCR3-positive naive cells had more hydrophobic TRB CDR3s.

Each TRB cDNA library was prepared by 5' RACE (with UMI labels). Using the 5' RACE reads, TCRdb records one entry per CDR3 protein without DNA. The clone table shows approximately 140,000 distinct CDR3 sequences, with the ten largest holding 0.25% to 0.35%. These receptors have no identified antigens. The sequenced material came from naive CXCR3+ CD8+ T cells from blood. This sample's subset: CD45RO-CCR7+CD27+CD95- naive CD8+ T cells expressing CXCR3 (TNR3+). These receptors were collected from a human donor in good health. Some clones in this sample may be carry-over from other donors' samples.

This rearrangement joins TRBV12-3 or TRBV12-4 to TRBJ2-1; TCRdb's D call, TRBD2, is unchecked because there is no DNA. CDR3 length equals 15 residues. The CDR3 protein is CASRPGTSAQNEQFF.

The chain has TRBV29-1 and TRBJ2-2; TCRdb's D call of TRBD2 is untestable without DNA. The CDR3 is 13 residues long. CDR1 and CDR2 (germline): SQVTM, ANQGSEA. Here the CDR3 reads CSVTSGSFGELFF.

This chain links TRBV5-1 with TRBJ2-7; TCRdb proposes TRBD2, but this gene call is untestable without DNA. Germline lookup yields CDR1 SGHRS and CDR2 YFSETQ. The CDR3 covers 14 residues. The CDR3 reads CASSLGLYLSEQYF. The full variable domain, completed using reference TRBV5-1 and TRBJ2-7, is KAGVTQTPRYLIKTRGQQVTLSCSPISGHRSVSWYQQTPGQGLQFLFEYFSETQRNKGNFPGRFSGRQFSNSRSEMNVSTLELGDSALYLCASSLGLYLSEQYFGPGTRLTVT.

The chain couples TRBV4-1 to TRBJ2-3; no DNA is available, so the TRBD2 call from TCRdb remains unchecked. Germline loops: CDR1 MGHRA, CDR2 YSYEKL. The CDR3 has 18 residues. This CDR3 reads CASSQGSAGIAGIDTQYF.

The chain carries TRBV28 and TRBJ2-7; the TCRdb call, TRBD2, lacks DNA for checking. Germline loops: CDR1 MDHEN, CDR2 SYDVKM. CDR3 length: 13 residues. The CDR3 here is CASSFQIGSEQYF. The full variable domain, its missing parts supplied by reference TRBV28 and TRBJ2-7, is DVKVTQSSRYLVKRTGEKVFLECVQDMDHENMFWYRQDPGLGLRLIYFSYDVKMKEKGDIPEGYSVSREKKERFSLILESASTNQTSMYLCASSFQIGSEQYFGPGTRLTVT.

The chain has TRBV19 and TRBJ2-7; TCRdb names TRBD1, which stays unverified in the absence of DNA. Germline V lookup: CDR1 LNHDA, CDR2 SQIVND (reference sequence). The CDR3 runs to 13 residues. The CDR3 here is CASAEGGFGEQYF. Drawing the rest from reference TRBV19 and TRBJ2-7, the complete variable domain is DGGITQSPKYLFRKEGQNVTLSCEQNLNHDAMYWYRQDPGQGLRLIYYSQIVNDFQKGDIAEGYSVSREKKESFPLTVTSAQKNPTAFYLCASAEGGFGEQYFGPGTRLTVT.

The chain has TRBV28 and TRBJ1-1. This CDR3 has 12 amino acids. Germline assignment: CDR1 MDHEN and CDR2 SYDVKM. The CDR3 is CASSGDTTEAFF.

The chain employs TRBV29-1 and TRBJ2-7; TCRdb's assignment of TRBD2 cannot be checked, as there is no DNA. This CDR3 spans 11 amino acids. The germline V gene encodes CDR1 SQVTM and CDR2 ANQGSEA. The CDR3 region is CSVEDGRTQYF.

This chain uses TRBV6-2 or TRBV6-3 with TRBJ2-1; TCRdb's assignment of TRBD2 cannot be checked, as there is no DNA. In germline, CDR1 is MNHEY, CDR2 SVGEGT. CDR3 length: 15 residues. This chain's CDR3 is CASIYLSSANYEQFF.

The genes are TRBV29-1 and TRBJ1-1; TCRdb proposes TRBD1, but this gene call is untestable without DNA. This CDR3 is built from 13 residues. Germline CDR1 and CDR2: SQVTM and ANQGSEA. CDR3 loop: CSVVEGGITEAFF.

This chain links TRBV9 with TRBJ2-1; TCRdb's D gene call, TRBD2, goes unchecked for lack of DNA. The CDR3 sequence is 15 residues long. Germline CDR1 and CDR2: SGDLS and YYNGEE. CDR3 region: CASSVRDSSYNEQFF.

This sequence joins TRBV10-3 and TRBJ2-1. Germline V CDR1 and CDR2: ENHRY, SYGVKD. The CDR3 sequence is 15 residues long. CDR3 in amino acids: CAISESTTIRDEQFF.

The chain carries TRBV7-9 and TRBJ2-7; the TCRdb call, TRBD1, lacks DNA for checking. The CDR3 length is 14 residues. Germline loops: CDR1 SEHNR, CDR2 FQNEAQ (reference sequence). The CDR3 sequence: CASSTRDRPYEQYF.

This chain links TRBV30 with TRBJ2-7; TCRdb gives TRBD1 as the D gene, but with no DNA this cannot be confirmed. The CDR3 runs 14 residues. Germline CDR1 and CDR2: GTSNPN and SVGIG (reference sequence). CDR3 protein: CAWSTGTGGVEQYF.

The chain's CDR3 is CASSLLRGFSGMGASTDTQYF. The rearrangement links TRBV4-1 to TRBJ2-3; there is no DNA to check the TCRdb D call of TRBD1. The CDR3 covers 21 residues. Germline V gene data show CDR1 as MGHRA and CDR2 as YSYEKL.

The CDR3 here is CASTAYSYEQYF. This chain connects TRBV28 to TRBJ2-7. This CDR3 region has 12 residues. Germline V lookup: CDR1 MDHEN, CDR2 SYDVKM.

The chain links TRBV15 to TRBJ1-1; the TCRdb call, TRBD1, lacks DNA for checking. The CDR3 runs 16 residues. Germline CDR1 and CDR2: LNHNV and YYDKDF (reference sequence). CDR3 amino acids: CATSSPPRGRDTEAFF.

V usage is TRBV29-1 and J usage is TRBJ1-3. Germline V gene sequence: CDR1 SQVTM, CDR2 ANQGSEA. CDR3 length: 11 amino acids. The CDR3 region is CSAREGNTIYF.

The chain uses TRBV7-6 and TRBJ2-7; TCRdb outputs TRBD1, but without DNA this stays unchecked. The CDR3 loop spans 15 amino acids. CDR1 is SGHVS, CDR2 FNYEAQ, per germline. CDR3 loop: CASSLGRTNPYEQYF.

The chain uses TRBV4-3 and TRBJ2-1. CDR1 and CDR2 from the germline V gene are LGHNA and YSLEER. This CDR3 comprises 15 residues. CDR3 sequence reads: CASSQRRSAYNEQFF.

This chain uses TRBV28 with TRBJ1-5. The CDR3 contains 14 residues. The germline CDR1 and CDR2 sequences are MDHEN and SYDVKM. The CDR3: CASSPKTANQPQHF.

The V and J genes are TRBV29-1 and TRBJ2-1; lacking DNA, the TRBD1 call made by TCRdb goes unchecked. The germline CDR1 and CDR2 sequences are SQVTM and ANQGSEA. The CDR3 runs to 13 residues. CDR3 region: CSGPAGEYNEQFF.

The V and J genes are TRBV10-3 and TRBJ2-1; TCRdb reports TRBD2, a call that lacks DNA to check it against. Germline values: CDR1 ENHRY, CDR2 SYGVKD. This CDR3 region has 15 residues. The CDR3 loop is CAISEASGYYNEQFF.

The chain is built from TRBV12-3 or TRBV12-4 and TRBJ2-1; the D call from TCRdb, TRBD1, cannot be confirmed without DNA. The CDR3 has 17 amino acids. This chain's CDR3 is CASRAIDRGLSYNEQFF.

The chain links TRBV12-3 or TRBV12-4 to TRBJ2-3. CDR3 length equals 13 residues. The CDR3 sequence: CASSSIHTDTQYF.

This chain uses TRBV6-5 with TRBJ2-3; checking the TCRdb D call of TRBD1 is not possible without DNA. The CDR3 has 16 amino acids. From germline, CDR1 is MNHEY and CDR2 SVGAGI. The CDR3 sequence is CASSYSSRAVGDTQYF.

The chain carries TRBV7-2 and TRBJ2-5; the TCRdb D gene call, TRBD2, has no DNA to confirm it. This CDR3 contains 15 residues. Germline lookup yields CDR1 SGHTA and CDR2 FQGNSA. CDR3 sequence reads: CASSLVASGQETQYF.

The CDR3 here is CSYRDISYEQYF. This chain uses TRBV29-1 with TRBJ2-7; the TRBD1 assignment by TCRdb is unverifiable without DNA. The CDR3 has 12 residues. Germline-derived CDR1 and CDR2 are SQVTM and ANQGSEA.

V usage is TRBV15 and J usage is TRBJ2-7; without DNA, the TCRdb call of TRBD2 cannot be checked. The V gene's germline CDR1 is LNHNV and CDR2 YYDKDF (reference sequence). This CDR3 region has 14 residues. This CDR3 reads CATKGGALWDEQYF.